These T cell receptor beta chains were read from a single sample in a study of OX40 agonist ivuxolimab in advanced cancers. Produced via immunoSEQ multiplex PCR; TCRdb's table is partial and in-frame only. The table shows 100,000 to 150,000 clones, with 92% occurring only once. The source material was CD4+ or CD8+ T cells sorted from blood, sampled in a trial of the OX40 agonist ivuxolimab. These receptors all stem from an adult with an advanced solid tumor such as melanoma, head and neck, liver or kidney cancer. Both conserved end residues are part of each CDR3. D genes are given only for firm matches. Not all rows give a size; the values are once, few, many and, for expanded clones, a class.

V	J	size	D	DNA	CDR3
TRBV7-2	TRBJ2-7	-	TRBD1	TGTGCCAGCAGCTTAGTCGGCCGGACAGGGGCCCACGAGCAGTACTTC	CASSLVGRTGAHEQYF
TRBV25-1	TRBJ2-7	few	-	TGTGCCAGCAGTGGACGAAGGTTTGCCGAGCAGTACTTC	CASSGRRFAEQYF
TRBV27	TRBJ2-7	-	-	TGTGCCAGCAGTCCCCGGACGGTTACCTACGAGCAGTACTTC	CASSPRTVTYEQYF
TRBV11-2	TRBJ2-7	-	TRBD2	TGTGCCAGCACCTTACTAGCGGGGGGGCTCTACGAGCAGTACTTC	CASTLLAGGLYEQYF
TRBV7-3	TRBJ2-1	-	TRBD2	TGTGCCAGCAGCCCCCCTTATGCGACTAGCGGGAATAAGTTCTTC	CASSPPYATSGNKFF
TRBV6-4	TRBJ2-1	-	-	TGTGCCAGCAGTGACACAGTTTACAATGAGCAGTTCTTC	CASSDTVYNEQFF
TRBV19	TRBJ1-3	-	TRBD1	TGTGCCAGTAGTCGGGACAGGGTAAATGGAAACACCATATATTTT	CASSRDRVNGNTIYF
TRBV5-5	TRBJ1-1	-	-	TGTGCCAGCAGCTTGCTGGGGCCGAACACTGAAGCTTTCTTT	CASSLLGPNTEAFF
TRBV7-7	TRBJ2-5	-	-	TGTGCTAGCAGCTTAGCGCTAGTTAGCGGCCAAGAGACCCAGTACTTC	CASSLALVSGQETQYF
TRBV9	TRBJ2-5	-	TRBD2	TGTGCCAGCAGCGTACATAGCGGGAGCACAGAGACCCAGTACTTC	CASSVHSGSTETQYF
TRBV28	TRBJ1-2	-	TRBD1	TGTGCCAGCAGTTCGGTGGGACAGGGCTTCTATGGCTACACCTTC	CASSSVGQGFYGYTF
TRBV28	TRBJ1-5	once	-	TGTGCCAGCAGTACATTAGGGGCTGGGGGCAATCAGCCCCAGCATTTT	CASSTLGAGGNQPQHF
TRBV27	TRBJ2-3	-	TRBD2	TGTGCCAGCAGTTTAACTAGCGGGAGGGCCGGCACAGATACGCAGTATTTT	CASSLTSGRAGTDTQYF
TRBV4-2	TRBJ2-3	-	-	TGTGCCAGCAGCCAGGTAGTAGGCGAACGGGATACGCAGTATTTT	CASSQVVGERDTQYF
TRBV23-1	TRBJ1-4	-	-	TGCGCCAGCAGTGGGGGGGAGGGGGTCCCGGAAAAACTGTTTTTT	CASSGGEGVPEKLFF
TRBV9	TRBJ2-1	-	TRBD2	TGTGCCAGCAGCCTTGGGACTAGCGGGACTCTGTACAATGAGCAGTTCTTC	CASSLGTSGTLYNEQFF
TRBV6-5	TRBJ2-7	-	-	TGTGCCAGCAGTTATTTCAGAGGAGGGAGTACCTACGAGCAGTACTTC	CASSYFRGGSTYEQYF
TRBV7-9	TRBJ2-2	-	-	TGTGCCTCAAACGGGGGAAACACCGGGGAGCTGTTTTTT	CASNGGNTGELFF
TRBV9	TRBJ2-1	-	TRBD1	TGTGCCAGCAGCGTACCCCACGACAGGGCGCTCTCCTACAATGAGCAGTTCTTC	CASSVPHDRALSYNEQFF
TRBV28	TRBJ2-7	-	TRBD2	TGTGCCAGCAGGGGGACTAGCGAGGGCTACGAGCAGTACTTC	CASRGTSEGYEQYF
TRBV19	TRBJ2-1	-	-	TGTGCCAGTAGTATAGCCGTCCGCAGCTCCTACAATGAGCAGTTCTTC	CASSIAVRSSYNEQFF
TRBV9	TRBJ2-3	-	TRBD2	TGTGCCAGCAGCGTAGATATAGCGGGAGTCCCAGATACGCAGTATTTT	CASSVDIAGVPDTQYF
TRBV6-4	TRBJ1-5	-	TRBD1	TGTGCCAGCGGGGACAGGGCTGGCCTTTATGATAGCAATCAGCCCCAGCATTTT	CASGDRAGLYDSNQPQHF
TRBV7-2	TRBJ1-3	-	-	TGTGCCAGCAGCCCTACAGGGGGAAACACCATATATTTT	CASSPTGGNTIYF
TRBV18	TRBJ2-6	-	-	TGTGCCAGCTCACCAGGGGCAAGCTCTGGGGCCAACGTCCTGACTTTC	CASSPGASSGANVLTF
TRBV7-2	TRBJ2-2	-	TRBD2	TGTGCCAGCAGCACTAGCGGGAACACCGGGGAGCTGTTTTTT	CASSTSGNTGELFF
TRBV9	TRBJ1-1	once	-	TGTGCCAGCAGCATAAAGGCGGCAGGGTTTGGGATGAACACTGAAGCTTTCTTT	CASSIKAAGFGMNTEAFF
TRBV19	TRBJ2-1	-	TRBD2	TGTGCCAGTAGTATTCGAGGGAGGGCCATCTATGAGCAGTTCTTC	CASSIRGRAIYEQFF
TRBV27	TRBJ1-4	-	-	TGTGCCAGCAGTTTACGGTGGGGAGGCACAACTAATGAAAAACTGTTTTTT	CASSLRWGGTTNEKLFF
TRBV12-5	TRBJ1-1	once	-	TGTGCTAGTGGTTTTGGTATTCCGCGTTACACTGAAGCTTTCTTT	CASGFGIPRYTEAFF
TRBV19	TRBJ2-7	once	TRBD2	TGTGCCAGTAGTATAGTAGGACCCCGGGAGGGCCGTTCCTACGAGCAGTACTTC	CASSIVGPREGRSYEQYF
TRBV7-9	TRBJ2-7	-	-	TGTGCCAGCAGCCTCATAGGGTACGAGCAGTACTTC	CASSLIGYEQYF
TRBV28	TRBJ1-1	-	-	TGTGCCAGCAGTTTACCCCAGGGGCTTGCGACTGAAGCTTTCTTT	CASSLPQGLATEAFF
TRBV28	TRBJ2-1	-	TRBD2	TGTGCCGGGGGGATTAGCGGGAGTATCTATGAGCAGTTCTTC	CAGGISGSIYEQFF
TRBV5-1	TRBJ1-1	once	-	TGCGCCAGCAGCTACGGGAGTCACACTGAAGCTTTCTTT	CASSYGSHTEAFF
TRBV6-5	TRBJ2-2	-	-	TGTGCCAGCAGTTACGATAGTCCTAAGGGCGGGGAGCTGTTTTTT	CASSYDSPKGGELFF
TRBV28	TRBJ2-5	-	-	TGTGCCAGCAGTTTTCGGGACCTCCAAGAGACCCAGTACTTC	CASSFRDLQETQYF